The next 19 T cell receptor beta chains were all read from a single sample in a study of T cell responses to AZD1222 COVID-19 vaccine. Libraries were prepared by immunoSEQ multiplex PCR; TCRdb keeps only in-frame clonotypes and omits some of them. The sample holds some 150,000 clones, 94% seen once. Material: peripheral blood, obtained on day 0 of AZD1222 vaccination. All receptors derive from an adult in good health.

This clone has a single count. The rearrangement links TRBV5-6 to TRBJ1-2; unclear D gene. The germline V gene encodes CDR1 SGHDT and CDR2 YYEEEE. The V gene lost 4 bases and the J gene lost 4 bases, with 8 bases spanning the gap. The CDR3 contains 12 residues. CDR3 in DNA: TGTGCCAGCAGCCCCGCGAGCTATGGCTACACCTTC. Protein: CASSPASYGYTF. Looking up the rest from reference TRBV5-6 and TRBJ1-2 gives the full variable domain: DAGVTQSPTHLIKTRGQQVTLRCSPKSGHDTVSWYQQALGQGPQFIFQYYEEEERQRGNFPDRFSGHQFPNYSSELNVNALLLGDSALYLCASSPASYGYTFGSGTRLTVV.

Here the CDR3 reads CASSYRESGNTIYF. The CDR3 region has the DNA TGTGCCAGCAGTTACAGGGAATCGGGAAACACCATATATTTT. The chain links TRBV6-5 to TRBJ1-3, with D hard to call. The CDR3 consists of 14 residues. Trimming removed 2 bases at V and 4 bases at J, with 9 bases between. Per the germline V gene, CDR1 is MNHEY and CDR2 is SVGAGI.

The chain recombines TRBV6-5 with TRBJ2-7, with a weak D call TRBD1 (6 bases). This CDR3 has 13 amino acids. Trimming removed 6 bases from V and 8 bases from J, with 17 bases in between. Germline loops: CDR1 MNHEY, CDR2 SVGAGI. The DNA for the CDR3 is TGTGCCAGCAGAGATTCTACAGGGATTAAGCAGTACGTC. This translates into CASRDSTGIKQYV.

This chain joins TRBV10-1 and TRBJ2-1; D possibly uses TRBD1 or TRBD2 (5 bases each). This CDR3 contains 12 residues. CDR1 and CDR2 (germline): WNHNN, SYGVQD (reference sequence). Trimming removed 2 bases at V and 6 bases at J, with 5 bases between. The DNA for the CDR3 is TGCGCCAGCAGTGAGGGGGGCAATGAGCAGTTCTTC. It encodes CASSEGGNEQFF.

The J gene is TRBJ1-1, the V gene TRBV27, with 7 positions matching TRBD1. Germline loops: CDR1 MNHEY, CDR2 SMNVEV (reference sequence). This CDR3 has 17 amino acids. The trim removed 0 bases at V and 6 bases at J, leaving 13 bases unmatched. In DNA, the CDR3 is TGTGCCAGCAGTTTATCATATATGGGACAGATGATCCCTGAAGCTTTCTTT. This translates into CASSLSYMGQMIPEAFF.

The V and J genes are TRBV6-5 and TRBJ1-1, with D uncertain. The CDR3 has 13 amino acids. V was trimmed by 5 bases and J by 6 bases, leaving 13 bases between them. Germline V gene data show CDR1 as MNHEY and CDR2 as SVGAGI. The CDR3 loop reads CASSLLRMAEAFF. The CDR3 DNA reads as TGTGCCAGCAGTCTTCTTCGGATGGCTGAAGCTTTCTTT.

This chain connects TRBV6-2 or TRBV6-3 to TRBJ1-4; TRBD1 might be the D (5 bases). There are 14 residues in the CDR3. The germline CDR1 and CDR2 sequences are MNHEY and SVGEGT. Trimming left V 2 bases short and J 8 bases short, with 12 bases between. CDR3 amino acids: CASSYPGPWEKLFF. DNA for the CDR3: TGTGCCAGCAGTTACCCAGGGCCGTGGGAAAAACTGTTTTTT.

The rearrangement joins TRBV11-2 to TRBJ1-1; TRBD1 might be the D (6 bases). The CDR3 loop spans 15 amino acids. The V end lost 2 bases, the J end lost 3 bases, and 13 bases lay between the germline ends. Germline assignment: CDR1 SGHAT and CDR2 FQNNGV. CDR3 sequence (DNA): TGTGCCAGCAGCTTAAACAGGGCCGAGTACACTGAAGCTTTCTTT. Protein product: CASSLNRAEYTEAFF. Together with reference TRBV11-2 and TRBJ1-1, the CDR3 gives the full variable domain: EAGVAQSPRYKIIEKRQSVAFWCNPISGHATLYWYQQILGQGPKLLIQFQNNGVVDDSQLPKDRFSAERLKGVDSTLKIQPAKLEDSAVYLCASSLNRAEYTEAFFGQGTRLTVV.

The V gene is TRBV3-1 (or the pseudogene TRBV3-2), the J gene TRBJ2-2; D not certain. CDR3 length: 14 amino acids. Germline-derived CDR1 and CDR2 are LGHDT and YNNKEL (reference sequence). Between the trimmed V and J ends, which lost 0 bases and 8 bases, there was a span of 10 bases. Written as DNA, the CDR3 is TGTGCCAGCAGCCAAGACTGGAAACAGGGGGAGCTGTTTTTT. This encodes CASSQDWKQGELFF.

This CDR3 is CASSVAGGWGTDTQYF. The CDR3 nucleotides are TGTGCCAGCAGCGTAGCAGGGGGATGGGGCACAGATACGCAGTATTTT. The V call is TRBV9, the J call TRBJ2-3, with 7 bases matching TRBD1. Trimming took 0 bases from V and 1 from J; bases not matched to a gene: 5. The CDR3 sequence is 16 residues long. Germline V gene lookup returns CDR1 SGDLS and CDR2 YYNGEE.

The chain recombines TRBV3-1 (or the pseudogene TRBV3-2) with TRBJ2-7; unclear D gene. Trimming removed 3 bases at V and 6 bases at J, with 12 bases between. Germline V CDR1 and CDR2: LGHDT, YNNKEL (reference sequence). CDR3 length: 13 residues. The CDR3 is CASSQVPRFEQYV. DNA for the CDR3: TGTGCCAGCAGCCAGGTCCCCCGTTTCGAGCAGTACGTC.

The chain employs TRBV7-9 and TRBJ1-3, with TRBD1 as a possible D gene (6 bases). Between the trimmed V and J ends, which lost 5 bases and 2 bases, there was a span of 13 bases. CDR3 size: 15 residues. Germline loops: CDR1 SEHNR, CDR2 FQNEAQ (reference sequence). The CDR3 region is CASSVKQGAGNTIYF. In DNA form, the CDR3 reads TGTGCCAGCAGCGTAAAACAGGGTGCTGGAAACACCATATATTTT.

The J gene is TRBJ1-2, the V gene TRBV6-2 or TRBV6-3; possible D gene TRBD1, 6 bases. The V gene lost 4 bases and the J gene lost 0 bases, with 18 bases spanning the gap. Germline lookup yields CDR1 MNHEY and CDR2 SVGEGT. The CDR3 has 17 amino acids. The CDR3: CASSLTLRDTANYGYTF. CDR3 nucleotide sequence: TGTGCCAGCAGTTTAACCCTCCGGGACACAGCTAACTATGGCTACACCTTC.

The V call is TRBV5-1, the J call TRBJ2-3; 9 positions agree with TRBD1. The CDR3 runs to 15 residues. Germline CDR1 and CDR2: SGHRS and YFSETQ. V was pared by 4 bases and J by 2 bases, with 5 bases of the junction left unmatched. CDR3 sequence (DNA): TGCGCCAGCAGCATCCGGGACAGGGACACAGATACGCAGTATTTT. It translates to CASSIRDRDTDTQYF.

DNA of the CDR3: TGTGCCATCAGTGAGAGGGGGGGAAGCACTGAAGCTTTCTTT. Translation gives CAISERGGSTEAFF. The rearrangement links TRBV10-3 to TRBJ1-1; TRBD1 is a possible D gene (6 bases). Germline V gives CDR1 ENHRY, CDR2 SYGVKD. Deletions cut 2 bases from V and 4 bases from J, with 11 bases between. The CDR3 loop spans 14 amino acids.

In its sample, this clone was seen once. The chain links TRBV30 to TRBJ2-3; D uncertain. The ends were cut back, 4 bases at V and 2 bases at J, with 7 bases in the middle. The CDR3 length is 12 residues. The germline gives CDR1 GTSNPN, CDR2 SVGIG (reference sequence). The CDR3 protein is CAWTQSTDTQYF. DNA of the CDR3: TGTGCCTGGACCCAATCCACAGATACGCAGTATTTT.

The chain links TRBV19 to TRBJ2-1; D gene uncertain. This CDR3 region has 14 residues. Germline CDR1 and CDR2: LNHDA and SQIVND (reference sequence). V lost 1 base and J lost 8, with 12 bases in between. For the CDR3, the DNA is TGTGCCAGTAGTATAGGCCCTACTGGACATGAGCAGTTCTTC. It encodes CASSIGPTGHEQFF. Looking up the rest from reference TRBV19 and TRBJ2-1 gives the full variable domain: DGGITQSPKYLFRKEGQNVTLSCEQNLNHDAMYWYRQDPGQGLRLIYYSQIVNDFQKGDIAEGYSVSREKKESFPLTVTSAQKNPTAFYLCASSIGPTGHEQFFGPGTRLTVL.

This sequence joins TRBV4-3 and TRBJ1-4; D not certain. With 4 bases removed from V and 3 bases from J, the gap between germline ends came to 12 bases. The CDR3 spans 15 residues. CDR1 and CDR2 (germline): LGHNA, YSLEER. This CDR3 is CASSLGRAANEKLFF. DNA for the CDR3: TGCGCCAGCAGCCTCGGGAGGGCCGCTAATGAAAAACTGTTTTTT.

The gene calls are TRBV27 and TRBJ1-6; perhaps TRBD1 as D (6 bases). The germline V gene encodes CDR1 MNHEY and CDR2 SMNVEV (reference sequence). The CDR3 consists of 16 residues. Trimming left V 9 bases short and J 9 bases short, with 24 bases between. The CDR3 reads CASSPHTERGSSPLHF. The CDR3 DNA reads TGTGCCAGTAGTCCCCATACCGAGAGGGGGAGTTCACCCCTCCACTTT.